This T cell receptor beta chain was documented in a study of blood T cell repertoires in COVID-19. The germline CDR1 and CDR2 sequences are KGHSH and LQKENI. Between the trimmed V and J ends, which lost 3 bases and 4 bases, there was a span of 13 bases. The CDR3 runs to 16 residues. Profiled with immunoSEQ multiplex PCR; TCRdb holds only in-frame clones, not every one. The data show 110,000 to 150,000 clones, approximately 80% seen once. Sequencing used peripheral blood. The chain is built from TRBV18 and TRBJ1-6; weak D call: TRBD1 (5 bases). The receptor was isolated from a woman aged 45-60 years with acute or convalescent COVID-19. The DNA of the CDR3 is TGTGCCAGCTCACCCGACAGCACCGTTTATAATTCACCCCTCCACTTT. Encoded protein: CASSPDSTVYNSPLHF.